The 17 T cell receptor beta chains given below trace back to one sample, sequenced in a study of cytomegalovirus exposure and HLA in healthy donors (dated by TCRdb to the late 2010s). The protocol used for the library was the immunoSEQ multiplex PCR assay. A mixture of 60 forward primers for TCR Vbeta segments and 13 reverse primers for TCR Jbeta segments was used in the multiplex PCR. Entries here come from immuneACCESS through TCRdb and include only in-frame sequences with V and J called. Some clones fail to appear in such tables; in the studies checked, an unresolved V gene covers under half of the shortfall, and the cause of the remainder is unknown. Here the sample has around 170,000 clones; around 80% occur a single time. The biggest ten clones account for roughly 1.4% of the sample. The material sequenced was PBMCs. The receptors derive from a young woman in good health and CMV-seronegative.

The CDR3 reads CASTGTVEAFF. CDR3 DNA: TGTGCCAGCACGGGGACAGTCGAAGCTTTCTTT. The chain employs TRBV28 and TRBJ1-1; TRBD1 aligns across 7 bases. The CDR3 runs to 11 residues. With V trimmed by 7 bases and J by 8 bases, 4 bases remained unmatched. Germline CDR1 reads MDHEN; CDR2 reads SYDVKM.

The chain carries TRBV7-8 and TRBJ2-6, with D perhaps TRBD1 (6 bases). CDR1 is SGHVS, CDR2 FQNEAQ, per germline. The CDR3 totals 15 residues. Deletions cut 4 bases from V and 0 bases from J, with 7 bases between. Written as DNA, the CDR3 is TGTGCCAGCAGCTCGACAGGCTCTGGGGCCAACGTCCTGACTTTC. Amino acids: CASSSTGSGANVLTF.

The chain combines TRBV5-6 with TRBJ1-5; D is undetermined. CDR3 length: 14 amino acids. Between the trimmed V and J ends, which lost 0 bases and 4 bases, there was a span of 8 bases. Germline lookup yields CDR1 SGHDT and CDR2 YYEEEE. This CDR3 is CASSLARGNQPQHF. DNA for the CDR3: TGTGCCAGCAGCTTGGCGAGAGGGAATCAGCCCCAGCATTTT.

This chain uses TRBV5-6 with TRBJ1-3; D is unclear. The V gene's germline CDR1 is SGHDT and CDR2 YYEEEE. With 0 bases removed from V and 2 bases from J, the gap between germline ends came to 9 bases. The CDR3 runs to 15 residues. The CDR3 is CASSLARGAGNTIYF. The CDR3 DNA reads TGTGCCAGCAGCTTGGCGCGAGGAGCTGGAAACACCATATATTTT.

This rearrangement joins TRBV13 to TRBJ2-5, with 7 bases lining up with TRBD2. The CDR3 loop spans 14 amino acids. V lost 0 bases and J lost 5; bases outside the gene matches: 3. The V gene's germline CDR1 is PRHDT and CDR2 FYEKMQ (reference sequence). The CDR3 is CASSLGPAGETQYF. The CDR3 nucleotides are TGTGCCAGCAGCTTAGGTCCAGCGGGGGAGACCCAGTACTTC.

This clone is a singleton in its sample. CDR3 DNA sequence: TGTGCCACCCTGGGAGTGTGGGAATGGAATACTGAAGCTTTCTTT. Protein: CATLGVWEWNTEAFF. This chain joins TRBV6-1 and TRBJ1-1; D is undetermined. This CDR3 is built from 15 residues. V lost 10 bases to trimming and J lost 5 bases, with 23 bases between them. Per germline, CDR1 MNHNS and CDR2 SASEGT.

CDR3 region: CASSRFNRGENTIYF. The CDR3 region has the DNA TGTGCCAGCAGCCGATTCAACAGGGGGGAAAACACCATATATTTT. The V call is TRBV5-5, the J call TRBJ1-3; 8 nucleotides agree with TRBD1. Germline values: CDR1 SGHKS, CDR2 YYEKEE (reference sequence). CDR3 length: 15 amino acids. The ends lost 4 bases at V and 6 bases at J; junction bases unmatched: 9.

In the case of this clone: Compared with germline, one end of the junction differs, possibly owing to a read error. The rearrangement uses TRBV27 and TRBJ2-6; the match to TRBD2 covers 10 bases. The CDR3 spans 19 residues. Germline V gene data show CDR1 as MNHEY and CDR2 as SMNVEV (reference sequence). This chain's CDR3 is CASSASGGRPLPGANGLTF. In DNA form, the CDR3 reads TGTGCCAGCTCAGCTAGCGGGGGACGCCCTTTGCCTGGGGCCAACGGCCTGACTTTC. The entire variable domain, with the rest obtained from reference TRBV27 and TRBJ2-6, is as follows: EAQVTQNPRYLITVTGKKLTVTCSQNMNHEYMSWYRQDPGLGLRQIYYSMNVEVTDKGDVPEGYKVSRKEKRNFPLILESPSPNQTSLYFCASSASGGRPLPGANGLTFGAGSRLTVL.

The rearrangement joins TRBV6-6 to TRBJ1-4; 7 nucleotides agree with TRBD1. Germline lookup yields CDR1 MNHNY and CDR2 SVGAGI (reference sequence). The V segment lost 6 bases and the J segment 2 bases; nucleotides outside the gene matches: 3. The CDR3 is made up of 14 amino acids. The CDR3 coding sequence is TGTGCCAGCAGCTCGACAGGGACTAATGAAAAACTGTTTTTT. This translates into CASSSTGTNEKLFF.

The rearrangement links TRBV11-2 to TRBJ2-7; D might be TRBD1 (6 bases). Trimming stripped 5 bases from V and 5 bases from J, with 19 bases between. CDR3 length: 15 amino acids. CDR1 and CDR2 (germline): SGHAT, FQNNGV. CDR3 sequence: CASSPGQTPRDEQYF. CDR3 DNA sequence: TGTGCCAGCAGCCCCGGACAGACCCCTCGTGACGAGCAGTACTTC.

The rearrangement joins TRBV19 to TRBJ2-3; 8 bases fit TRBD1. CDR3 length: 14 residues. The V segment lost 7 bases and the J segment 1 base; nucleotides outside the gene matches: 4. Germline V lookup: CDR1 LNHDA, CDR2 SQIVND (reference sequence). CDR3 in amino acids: CASKTGVGTDTQYF. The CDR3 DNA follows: TGTGCCAGTAAGACAGGGGTGGGCACAGATACGCAGTATTTT.

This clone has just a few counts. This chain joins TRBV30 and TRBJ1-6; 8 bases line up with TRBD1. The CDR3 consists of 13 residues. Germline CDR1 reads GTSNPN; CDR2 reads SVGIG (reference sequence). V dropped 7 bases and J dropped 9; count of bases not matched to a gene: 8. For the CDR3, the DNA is TGTGCCTCCACAGGGGGAACGGGTTCACCCCTCCACTTT. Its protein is CASTGGTGSPLHF.

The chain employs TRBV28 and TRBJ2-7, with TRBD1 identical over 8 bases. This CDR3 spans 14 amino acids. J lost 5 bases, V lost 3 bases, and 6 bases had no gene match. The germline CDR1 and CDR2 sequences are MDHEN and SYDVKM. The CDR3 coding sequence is TGTGCCAGCAGTTTGGACAGGGTGGGCCACGAGCAGTACTTC. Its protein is CASSLDRVGHEQYF.

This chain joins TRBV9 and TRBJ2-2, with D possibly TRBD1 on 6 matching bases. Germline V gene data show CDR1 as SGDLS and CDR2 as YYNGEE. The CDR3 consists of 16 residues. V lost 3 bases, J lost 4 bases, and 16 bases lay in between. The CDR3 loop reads CASSALRQASTGELFF. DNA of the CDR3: TGTGCCAGCAGCGCCTTACGACAGGCGAGCACCGGGGAGCTGTTTTTT.

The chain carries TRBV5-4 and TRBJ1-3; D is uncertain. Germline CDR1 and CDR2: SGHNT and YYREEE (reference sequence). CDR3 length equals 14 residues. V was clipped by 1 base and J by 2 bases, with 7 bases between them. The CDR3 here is CASSLWAAGNTIYF. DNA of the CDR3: TGTGCCAGCAGCTTGTGGGCAGCTGGAAACACCATATATTTT.

CDR3 protein: CASSLRQGFQAFF. Here the CDR3 DNA reads TGTGCCAGCAGCTTAAGACAGGGGTTCCAAGCTTTCTTT. The chain employs TRBV7-9 and TRBJ1-1, with 8 bases that match TRBD1. This CDR3 has 13 amino acids. Per the germline V gene, CDR1 is SEHNR and CDR2 is FQNEAQ (reference sequence). V lost 2 bases to trimming and J lost 9 bases; unmatched junction nucleotides: 5.

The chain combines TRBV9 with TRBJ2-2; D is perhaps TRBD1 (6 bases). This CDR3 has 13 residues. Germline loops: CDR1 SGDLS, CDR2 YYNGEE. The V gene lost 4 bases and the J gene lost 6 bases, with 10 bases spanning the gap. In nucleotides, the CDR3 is TGTGCCAGCAGCTCCAGGGGCCCCGGGGAGCTGTTTTTT. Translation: CASSSRGPGELFF. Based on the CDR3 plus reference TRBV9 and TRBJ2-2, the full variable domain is DSGVTQTPKHLITATGQRVTLRCSPRSGDLSVYWYQQSLDQGLQFLIQYYNGEERAKGNILERFSAQQFPDLHSELNLSSLELGDSALYFCASSSRGPGELFFGEGSRLTVL.